This T cell receptor (beta chain) appears in the sequencing data of a study of CD8 T cells in ankylosing spondylitis. About this clonotype: Antigen: not known.

The V and J ends lost 3 bases and 1 base, in that order; junction bases with no gene match: 8. The CDR3 loop spans 15 amino acids. From germline, CDR1 is DFQATT and CDR2 SNEGSKA (reference sequence). For TCR beta, libraries came from quantitative 5'-RACE with molecular barcodes. Via MiXCR, TCRdb re-called the 5' RACE reads, giving one row per CDR3 protein. The sample records fewer than 550,000 distinct CDR3 sequences, approximately 5% being singletons. Points from the study as a whole: The clones that were linked to disease were reported to be significantly enriched in matched synovial fluid samples from ankylosing spondylitis patients. Some of the motif variants had earlier been found in reactive arthritis patients' fluid and blood. Peripheral blood samples showed relatively rare disease-linked clones, and these clones were CD8+. A TCR beta motif of 8 or 9 highly homologous variants appeared characteristic of ankylosing spondylitis blood.

This sequence joins TRBV20-1 and TRBJ1-1; TRBD1 agrees at 7 bases. The TCR sequence derives from a male donor with ankylosing spondylitis. Input material: blood, either unsorted or a sorted T cell fraction (not recorded which). The CDR3, as DNA: TGCAGTGCTAGGACGGAGAGGACAGGGAACACTGAAGCTTTCTTT. Translated, it gives CSARTERTGNTEAFF.